One T cell receptor (beta chain) is described in this entry. Antigen specificity is unknown. The data were taken from a study of brain T cells in children with intractable seizures. The sequenced cases were selected for having the highest brain T cell transcript signatures. Before surgery, patients took at least one anti-epileptic drug. Libraries were prepared by immunoSEQ multiplex PCR; TCRdb keeps only in-frame clonotypes and omits some of them. The sample holds 95,000 to 120,000 clones, 90% to 95% seen once. Broader study findings: Patients' HCMV serostatus was unknown; virus specificity rests on CDR3 similarity alone. Pre- and post-surgery blood differed in depth, so pre-surgery absences may be undersampling.

The origin of this receptor is a boy in the first two years of life with hemimegalencephaly and intractable seizures. Sample: peripheral blood, taken at surgery.

In DNA form, the CDR3 reads TGTGCCAGCAGCCCGGCCGGGAAGAGGGAAAAACTGTTTTTT. Protein sequence: CASSPAGKREKLFF. This chain links TRBV7-2 with TRBJ1-4; D gene unclear. Between the trimmed V and J ends, which lost 5 bases and 8 bases, there was a span of 15 bases. The length of the CDR3 is 14 residues. Per the germline V gene, CDR1 is SGHTA and CDR2 is FQGNSA.